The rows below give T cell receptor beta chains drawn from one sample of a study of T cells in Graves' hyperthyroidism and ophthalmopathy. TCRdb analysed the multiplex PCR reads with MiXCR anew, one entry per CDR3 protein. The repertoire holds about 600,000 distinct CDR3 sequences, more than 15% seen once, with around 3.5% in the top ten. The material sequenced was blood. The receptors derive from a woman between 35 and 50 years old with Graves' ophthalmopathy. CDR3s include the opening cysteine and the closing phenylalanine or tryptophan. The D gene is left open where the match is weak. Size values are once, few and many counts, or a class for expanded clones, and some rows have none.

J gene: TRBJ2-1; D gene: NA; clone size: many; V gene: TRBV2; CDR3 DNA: TGTGCCAGCAGTGAATCGGCGGGACAGTTCTTC; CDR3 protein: CASSESAGQFF
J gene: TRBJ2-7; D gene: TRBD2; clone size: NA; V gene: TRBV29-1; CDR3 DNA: TGCAGCGTACGGCTCACTAGCGGGAGAGGGAGCGAGCAGTACTTC; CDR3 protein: CSVRLTSGRGSEQYF
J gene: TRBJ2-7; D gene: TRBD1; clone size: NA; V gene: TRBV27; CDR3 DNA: TGTGCCAGCAGTTTAGGTGGACAGGGGGTCCACGAGCAGTACTTC; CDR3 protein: CASSLGGQGVHEQYF
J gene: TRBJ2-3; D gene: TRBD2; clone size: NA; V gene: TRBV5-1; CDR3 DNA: TGCGACAGCAGCTTGAGAGCGGGGGGCGGAGGAGATACGCAGTATTTT; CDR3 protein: CDSSLRAGGGGDTQYF
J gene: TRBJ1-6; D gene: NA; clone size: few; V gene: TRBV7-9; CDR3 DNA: TGTGCCAGCAGCTTAGATACCGGTAATTCACCCCTCCACTTT; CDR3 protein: CASSLDTGNSPLHF
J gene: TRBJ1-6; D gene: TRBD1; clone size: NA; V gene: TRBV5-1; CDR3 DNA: TGCGCCAGCAGCAGGCAGGGGGCGCAGAATTCACCCCTCCACTTT; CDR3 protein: CASSRQGAQNSPLHF
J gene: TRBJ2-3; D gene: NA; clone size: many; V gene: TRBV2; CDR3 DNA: TGTGCCAGCAGTGACGGAGTAGGAGATACGCAGTATTTT; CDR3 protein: CASSDGVGDTQYF
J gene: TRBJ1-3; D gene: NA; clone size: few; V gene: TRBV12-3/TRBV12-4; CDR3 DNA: TGTGCCAGCACCGTACAGGGAGAATCTGGAAACACTATATATTTT; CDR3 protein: CASTVQGESGNTIYF
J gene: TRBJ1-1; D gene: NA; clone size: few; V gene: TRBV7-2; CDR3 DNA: TGTGCCAGCAGCTTAGGGAGAAGCCCTGAAGCTTTCTTT; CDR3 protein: CASSLGRSPEAFF
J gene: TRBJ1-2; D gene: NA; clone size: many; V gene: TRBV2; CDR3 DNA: TGTGCCAGCAGTGAATCGGGGGGGCGGAACTATGGCTACACCTTC; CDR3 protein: CASSESGGRNYGYTF
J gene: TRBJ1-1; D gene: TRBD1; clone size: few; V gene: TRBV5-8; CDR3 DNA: TGTGCCAGCAGCGTTATCCACAGGGGAAACACTGAAGCTTTCTTT; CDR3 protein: CASSVIHRGNTEAFF
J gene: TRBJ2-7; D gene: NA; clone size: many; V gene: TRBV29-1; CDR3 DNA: TGCAGCGTTCAAACGGAAACCTACGAGCAGTACTTC; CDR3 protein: CSVQTETYEQYF
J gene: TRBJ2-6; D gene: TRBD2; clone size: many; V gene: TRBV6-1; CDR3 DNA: TGTGCCAGCAGCTGGCCTGCAGCGTCTAGCGGGACCTCTGGGGCCAACGTCCTGACTTTC; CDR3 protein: CASSWPAASSGTSGANVLTF
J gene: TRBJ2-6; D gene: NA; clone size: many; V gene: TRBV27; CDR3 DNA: TGTGCCAGCAGTTCAATGTCTGGGGCCAACGTCCTGACTTTC; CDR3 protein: CASSSMSGANVLTF
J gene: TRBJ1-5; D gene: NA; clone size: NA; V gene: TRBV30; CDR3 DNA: TGTGCCTGGAGTCAAGGGGATTCTACATTCAATCAGCCCCAGCATTTT; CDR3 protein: CAWSQGDSTFNQPQHF
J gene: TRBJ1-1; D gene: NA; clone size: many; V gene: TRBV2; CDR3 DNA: TGTGCCAGCAAAAAAGGGACCACTGAAGCTTTCTTT; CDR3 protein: CASKKGTTEAFF
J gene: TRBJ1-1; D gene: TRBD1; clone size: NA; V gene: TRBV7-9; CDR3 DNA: TGTGCCAGCAGCCTCGGGACAGCCAATGAAGCTTTCTTT; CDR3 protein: CASSLGTANEAFF
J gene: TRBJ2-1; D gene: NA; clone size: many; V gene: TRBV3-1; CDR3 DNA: TGTGCCAGCAGCCCTGAGCGAGGGGGCTCCTACAATGAGCAGTTCTTC; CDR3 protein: CASSPERGGSYNEQFF
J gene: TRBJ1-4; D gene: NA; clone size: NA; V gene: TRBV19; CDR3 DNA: TGTGCCAGTAGTATAACTCCAGGACCCCCGACGGGGGTTAATGAAAAACTGTTTTTT; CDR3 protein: CASSITPGPPTGVNEKLFF
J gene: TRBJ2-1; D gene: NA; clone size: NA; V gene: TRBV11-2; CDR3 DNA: TGTGCCAGCAGCTCGTACCCACGGGAGAATGATGAGCAGTTCTTC; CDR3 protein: CASSSYPRENDEQFF
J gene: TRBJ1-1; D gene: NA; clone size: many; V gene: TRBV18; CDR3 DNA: TGTGCCAGCTCACCACCAGGGCAGGACACTGAAGCTTTCTTT; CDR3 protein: CASSPPGQDTEAFF
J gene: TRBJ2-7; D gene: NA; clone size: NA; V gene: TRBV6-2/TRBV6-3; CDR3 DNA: TGTGCCAGCACCCAGTGGGACGGAACCTACGAGCAGTACTTC; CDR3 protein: CASTQWDGTYEQYF
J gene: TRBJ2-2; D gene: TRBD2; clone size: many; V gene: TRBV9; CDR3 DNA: TGTGCCAGCAGCATGGGACTAGCGGGAGAGCGCGGCACCGGGGAGCTGTTTTTT; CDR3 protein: CASSMGLAGERGTGELFF
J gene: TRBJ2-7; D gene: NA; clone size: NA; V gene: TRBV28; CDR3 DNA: TGTGTCAGCAGTGCCTGGGGGGGCCACGAGCAGTACTTC; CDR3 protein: CVSSAWGGHEQYF
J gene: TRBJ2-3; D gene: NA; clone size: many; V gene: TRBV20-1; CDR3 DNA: TGCAGTGCTAGAGTCCCGGAGACAGATACGCAGTATTTT; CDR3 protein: CSARVPETDTQYF
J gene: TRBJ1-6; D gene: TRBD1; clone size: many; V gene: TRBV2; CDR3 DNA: TGTGCCAGCAACCCGGGACAGCCCTATAATTCACCCCTCCACTTT; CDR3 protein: CASNPGQPYNSPLHF
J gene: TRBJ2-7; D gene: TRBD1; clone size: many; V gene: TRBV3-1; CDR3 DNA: TGTGCCAGCAGGGCGGGACAGGGGATCTACGAGCAGTACTTC; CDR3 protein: CASRAGQGIYEQYF
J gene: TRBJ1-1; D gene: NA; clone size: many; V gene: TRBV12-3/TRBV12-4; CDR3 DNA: TGTGCCAGCAGTTGGGGGCCGAACACTGAAGCTTTCTTT; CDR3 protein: CASSWGPNTEAFF
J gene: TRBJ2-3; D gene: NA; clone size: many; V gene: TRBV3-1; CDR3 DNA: TGTGCCAGCAGCCGTATGGGGACGGCAGATACGCAGTATTTT; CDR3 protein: CASSRMGTADTQYF
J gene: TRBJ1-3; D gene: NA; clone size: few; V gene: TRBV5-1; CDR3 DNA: TGCGCCAGCAGCTTGGAAGATACCCATAGTGGAAACACCATATATTTT; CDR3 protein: CASSLEDTHSGNTIYF
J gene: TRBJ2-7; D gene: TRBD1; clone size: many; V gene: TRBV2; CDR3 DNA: TGTGCCAGCAGGGGAAAGTTGGACAGGGCCCTCTACGAGCAGTACTTC; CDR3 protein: CASRGKLDRALYEQYF
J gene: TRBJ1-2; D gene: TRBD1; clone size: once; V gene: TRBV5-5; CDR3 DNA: TGTGCCAGCAGCGGGGCCGGGACAGTCGGAGTCGGCTACACCTTC; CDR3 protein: CASSGAGTVGVGYTF
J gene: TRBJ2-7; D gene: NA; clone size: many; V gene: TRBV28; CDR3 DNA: TGTGCCACCCGGGGCTCCTACGAGCAGTACTTC; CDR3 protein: CATRGSYEQYF
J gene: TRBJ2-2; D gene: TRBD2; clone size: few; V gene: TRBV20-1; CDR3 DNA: TGCAGTGCTAGGACCAGCGGGGCGAACACCGGGGAGCTGTTTTTT; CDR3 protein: CSARTSGANTGELFF
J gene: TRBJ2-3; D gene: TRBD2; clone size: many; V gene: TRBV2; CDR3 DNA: TGTGCCACACGGACTAGCGGGGCCACAGATACGCAGTATTTT; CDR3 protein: CATRTSGATDTQYF
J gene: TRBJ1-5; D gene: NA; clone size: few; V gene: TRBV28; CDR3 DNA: TGTGCCAGCGAAGGACAGCCCAATCAGCCCCAGCATTTT; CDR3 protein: CASEGQPNQPQHF
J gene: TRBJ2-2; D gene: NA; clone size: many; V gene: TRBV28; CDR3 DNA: TGTGCCAGCAGGGTCCAGCCTAACACCGGGGAGCTGTTTTTT; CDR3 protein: CASRVQPNTGELFF
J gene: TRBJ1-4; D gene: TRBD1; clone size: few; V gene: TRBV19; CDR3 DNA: TGTGCCAGTAGGACCCGACAGGGTGGATGGACTAATGAAAAACTGTTTTTT; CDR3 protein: CASRTRQGGWTNEKLFF
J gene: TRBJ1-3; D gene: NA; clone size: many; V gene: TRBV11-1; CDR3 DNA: TGTGCCAGCACCGCCAACGGGCCGACCTCTGGAAACACCATATATTTT; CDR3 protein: CASTANGPTSGNTIYF
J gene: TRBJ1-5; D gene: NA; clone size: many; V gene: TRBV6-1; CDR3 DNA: TGTGCCAGCAGTATCGGGACCGCCACCGGGAGCAATCAGCCCCAGCATTTT; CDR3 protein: CASSIGTATGSNQPQHF
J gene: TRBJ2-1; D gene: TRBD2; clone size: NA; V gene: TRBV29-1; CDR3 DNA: TGCAGCTCCTCGGGGGGGGCGGTCCACAATGAGCAGTTCTTC; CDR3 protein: CSSSGGAVHNEQFF
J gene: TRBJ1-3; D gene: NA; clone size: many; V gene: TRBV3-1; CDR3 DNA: TGTGCCAGCAGCCCCGGGACAATCTCTGGAAACACCATATATTTT; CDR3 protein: CASSPGTISGNTIYF
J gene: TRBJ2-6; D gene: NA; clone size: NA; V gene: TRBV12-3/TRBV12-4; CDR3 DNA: TGTGCCAGCAGTTTAGGGGGCAGTCCGAAGGGGGCCAACGTCCTGACTTTC; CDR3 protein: CASSLGGSPKGANVLTF
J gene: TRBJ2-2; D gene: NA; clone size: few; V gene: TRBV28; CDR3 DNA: TGTGCCAGCCGTAGGACAGTACAGCCCGGGGAGCTGTTTTTT; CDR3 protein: CASRRTVQPGELFF
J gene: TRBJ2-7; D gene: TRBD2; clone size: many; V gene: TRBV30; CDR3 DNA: TGTGCCTGGAATCTTGGGACTAGAGGGTACGAGCAGTACTTC; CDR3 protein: CAWNLGTRGYEQYF
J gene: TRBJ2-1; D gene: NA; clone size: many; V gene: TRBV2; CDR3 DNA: TGTGCCAGCAGATACACAACCGGGACCTTCAATGAGCAGTTCTTC; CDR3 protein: CASRYTTGTFNEQFF
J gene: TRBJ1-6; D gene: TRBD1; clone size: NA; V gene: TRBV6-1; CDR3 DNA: TGTGCCAGCAATACACAGGGGGCGAATTCACCCCTCCACTTT; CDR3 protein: CASNTQGANSPLHF
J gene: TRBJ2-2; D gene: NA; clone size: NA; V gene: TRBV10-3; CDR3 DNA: TGTGCCATCAGTGATGACAGGTCGTCTGGGGAGCTGTTTTTT; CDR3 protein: CAISDDRSSGELFF
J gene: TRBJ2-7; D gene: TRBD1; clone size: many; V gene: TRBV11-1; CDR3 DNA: TGTGCCAGCAGGATCGACAGGGAGCAACACGAGCAGTACTTC; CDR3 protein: CASRIDREQHEQYF
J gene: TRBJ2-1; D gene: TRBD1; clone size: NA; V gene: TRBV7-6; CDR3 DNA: TGTGCCAGCAGCTTGAGACAGGGCTCCTACAATGAGCAGTTCTTC; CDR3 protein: CASSLRQGSYNEQFF
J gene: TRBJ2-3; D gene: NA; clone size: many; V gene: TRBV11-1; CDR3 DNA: TGTGCCAGTCATCGGGGCCCCGGTAGCACAGATACGCAGTATTTT; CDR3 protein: CASHRGPGSTDTQYF
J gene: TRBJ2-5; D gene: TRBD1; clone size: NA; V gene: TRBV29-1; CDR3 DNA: TGCAGCGGTGGGGACAGGGTTCAAGAGACCCAGTACTTC; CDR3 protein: CSGGDRVQETQYF
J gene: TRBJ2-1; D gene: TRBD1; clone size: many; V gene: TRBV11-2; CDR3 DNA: TGTGCCAGCAGCTCACACGGGACAGGGGGCCTCGATGAGCAGTTCTTC; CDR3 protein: CASSSHGTGGLDEQFF
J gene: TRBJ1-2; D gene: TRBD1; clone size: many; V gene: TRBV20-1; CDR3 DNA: TGCAGTGCCAGTGACAGGGATGGTTATGGCTACACCTTC; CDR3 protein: CSASDRDGYGYTF
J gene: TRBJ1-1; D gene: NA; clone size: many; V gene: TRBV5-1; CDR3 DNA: TGCGCCAGCAGTCGGGACGAAGGTCGAATGAACACTGAAGCTTTCTTT; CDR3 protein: CASSRDEGRMNTEAFF
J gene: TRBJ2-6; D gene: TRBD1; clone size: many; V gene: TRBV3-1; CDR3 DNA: TGTGCCAGCAGCCGAGGGGACAGGCCTAGCTCTGGGGCCAACGTCCTGACTTTC; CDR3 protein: CASSRGDRPSSGANVLTF
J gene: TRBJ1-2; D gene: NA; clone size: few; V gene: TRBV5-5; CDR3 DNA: TGTGCCAGCAGCATAAGACAGGACCTGCTCTATGGCTACACCTTC; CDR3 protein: CASSIRQDLLYGYTF
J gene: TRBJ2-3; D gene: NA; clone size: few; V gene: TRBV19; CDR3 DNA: TGTGCCAGTAGTACAGTGAACCCCGGGAGAGGCACAGATACGCAGTATTTT; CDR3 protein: CASSTVNPGRGTDTQYF
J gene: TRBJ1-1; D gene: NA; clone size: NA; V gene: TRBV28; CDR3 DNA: TGTGCCAGCAATGGTCCGCTGGGGGAAGCTTTCTTT; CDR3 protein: CASNGPLGEAFF